This T cell receptor (beta chain) comes out of a study of T cells in Graves' hyperthyroidism and ophthalmopathy. Germline V gives CDR1 SEHNR, CDR2 FQNEAQ (reference sequence). V was pared by 7 bases and J by 0 bases, with 12 bases between. The CDR3 has 14 residues. This clonotype was counted between two and nine times. The antigen remains undetermined. Study results and caveats: Most thyroid clonotypes expanded above 0.001 appeared in blood too.

Template material for amplifying TCR beta CDR3 regions consisted of RNA transcripts. First-round RT-PCR with HTBI primers amplified the TCR CDR3 region. TCRdb called the multiplex PCR reads again in MiXCR, with one record for every CDR3 protein. Among about 360,000 distinct CDR3 sequences listed, roughly an eighth were seen once. Input material: blood. The clonotype was recovered from a woman aged 18 to 35 with Graves' hyperthyroidism. This chain joins TRBV7-9 and TRBJ1-2; D may be TRBD1 (5 bases). CDR3 sequence (DNA): TGTGCCAGCACCAAGGAGGGGACTAACTATGGCTACACCTTC. It translates to CASTKEGTNYGYTF.